This TCR beta chain came from a study of blood T cell repertoires in COVID-19. Study-level information: T cells, B-cell-depleted T cells, or PBMCs supplied cDNA or gDNA.

Followed longitudinally, the Seattle patients had been enrolled during active infection. There are 14 residues in the CDR3. CDR1 is SGHTA and CDR2 is FQGNSA in the germline V gene. V lost 3 bases, J lost 5 bases, and 10 bases lay in between. In the authors' methods: Cell counts per sample came from amplifying reference gene primers. Method: immunoSEQ multiplex PCR; TCRdb's copy keeps in-frame clones and lacks some. V and J calls and clone size are copied from that table; D and trimming were computed from the DNA. Of approximately 280,000 clones in the sample, roughly 83% were seen once. V is TRBV7-2 and J is TRBJ2-2; D unclear. The receptor was isolated from a human donor with COVID-19, enrolled during active disease. The donor label of this sample is uncertain. The sample was peripheral blood. The CDR3 sequence is CASSFGPRTGELFF. The CDR3 DNA follows: TGTGCCAGCAGCTTCGGTCCCAGGACCGGGGAGCTGTTTTTT.